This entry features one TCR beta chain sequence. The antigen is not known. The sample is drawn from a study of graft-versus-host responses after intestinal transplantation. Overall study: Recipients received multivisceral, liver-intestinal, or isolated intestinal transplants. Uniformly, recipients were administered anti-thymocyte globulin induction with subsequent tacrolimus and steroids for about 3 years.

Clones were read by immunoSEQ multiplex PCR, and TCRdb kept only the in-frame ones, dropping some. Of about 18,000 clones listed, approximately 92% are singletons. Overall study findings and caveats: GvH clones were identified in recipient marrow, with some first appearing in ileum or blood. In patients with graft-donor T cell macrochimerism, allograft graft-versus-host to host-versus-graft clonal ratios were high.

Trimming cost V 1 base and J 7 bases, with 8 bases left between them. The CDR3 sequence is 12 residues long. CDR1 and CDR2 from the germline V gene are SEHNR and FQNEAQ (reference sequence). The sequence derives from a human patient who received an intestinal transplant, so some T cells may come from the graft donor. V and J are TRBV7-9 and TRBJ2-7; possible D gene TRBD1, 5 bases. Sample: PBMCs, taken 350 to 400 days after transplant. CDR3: CASSLGQREQYF. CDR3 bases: TGTGCCAGCAGCTTAGGACAGCGTGAGCAGTACTTC.